This TCR beta chain was observed in a study of T cells in Graves' hyperthyroidism and ophthalmopathy. RNA transcripts were the template for amplifying TCR beta CDR3 regions. A first-round RT-PCR of the TCR CDR3 used the HTBI primer set. TCRdb fed the multiplex PCR reads into MiXCR, producing one record per CDR3 protein. This repertoire shows approximately 510,000 distinct CDR3 sequences, less than 25% found once; its top ten account for about 25%. Fresh peripheral blood, less than 11 ml of it, supplied the PBMCs. This clonotype appeared a single time. Its target is unknown. CDR3 length: 14 amino acids. The V end was cut by 2 bases, the J end by 0 bases, with 8 bases between. Findings of the study overall: Appearing also in blood were most of the thyroid clonotypes expanded above 0.001.

V and J are TRBV12-3 or TRBV12-4 and TRBJ2-7; possibly TRBD2 for D (6 bases). The sample was blood. The TCR originated in a man in his late teens or twenties with Graves' hyperthyroidism. This CDR3 reads CASSLMRGSYEQYF. CDR3 sequence (DNA): TGTGCCAGCAGTTTAATGCGGGGCTCCTACGAGCAGTACTTC.